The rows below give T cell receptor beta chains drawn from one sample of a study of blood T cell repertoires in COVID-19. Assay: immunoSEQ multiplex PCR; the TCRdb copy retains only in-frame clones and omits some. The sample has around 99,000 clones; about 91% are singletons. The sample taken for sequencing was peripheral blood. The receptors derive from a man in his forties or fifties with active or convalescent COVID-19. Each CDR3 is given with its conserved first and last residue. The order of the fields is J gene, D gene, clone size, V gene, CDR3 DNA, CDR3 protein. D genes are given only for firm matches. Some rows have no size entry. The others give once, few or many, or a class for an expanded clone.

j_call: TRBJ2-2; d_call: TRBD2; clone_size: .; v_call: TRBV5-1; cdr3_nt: TGCGCCAGCAGCCCTCTAGCGGGAGGCGACACCGGGGAGCTGTTTTTT; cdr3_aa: CASSPLAGGDTGELFF
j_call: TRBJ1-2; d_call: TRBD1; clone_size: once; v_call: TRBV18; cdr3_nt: TGTGCCAGCTCACCAGGGACAGGGGTGGACTATGGCTACACCTTC; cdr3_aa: CASSPGTGVDYGYTF
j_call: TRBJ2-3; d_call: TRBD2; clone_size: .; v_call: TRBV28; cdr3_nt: TGTGCCAGCATTCCTTGGGGGGGGTTTCCAGATACGCAGTATTTT; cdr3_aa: CASIPWGGFPDTQYF
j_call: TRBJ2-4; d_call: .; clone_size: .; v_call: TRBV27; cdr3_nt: TGTGCCAGCAGTTACGAGGAGCTAGCCAAAAACATTCAGTACTTC; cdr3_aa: CASSYEELAKNIQYF
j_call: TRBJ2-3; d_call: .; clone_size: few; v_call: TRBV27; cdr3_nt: TGTGCCAGCAGCGAGAGGGATTGGACAGATACGCAGTATTTT; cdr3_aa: CASSERDWTDTQYF
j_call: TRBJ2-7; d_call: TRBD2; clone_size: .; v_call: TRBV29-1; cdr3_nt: TGCAGCGTTGGACTAGCGGTACACTCCTACGAGCAGTACTTC; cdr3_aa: CSVGLAVHSYEQYF
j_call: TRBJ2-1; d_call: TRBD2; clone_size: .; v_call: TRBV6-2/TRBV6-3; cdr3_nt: TGTGCCAGCAGTTACTCGGCGGGAGTTTTAAGGTCCAGTAATGAGCAGTTCTTC; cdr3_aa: CASSYSAGVLRSSNEQFF
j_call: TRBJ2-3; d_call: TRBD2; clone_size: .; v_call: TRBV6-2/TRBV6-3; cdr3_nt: TGTGCCAGCAGACCTTGGACTAGCGTAAGCACAGATACGCAGTATTTT; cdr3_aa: CASRPWTSVSTDTQYF
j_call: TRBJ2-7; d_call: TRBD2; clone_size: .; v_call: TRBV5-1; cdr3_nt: TGCGCCAGCAGGCGGGAGGGCGGTCGTTACGAGCAGTACTTC; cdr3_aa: CASRREGGRYEQYF
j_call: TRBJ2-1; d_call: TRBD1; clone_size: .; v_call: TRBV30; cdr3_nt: TGTGCCTGGCCGACAGGGAATGAGCAGTTCTTC; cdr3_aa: CAWPTGNEQFF
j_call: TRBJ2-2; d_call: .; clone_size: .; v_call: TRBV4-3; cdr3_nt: TGCGCCAGCAGCCAAGATAGAGCGGGCTTCGGGGAGCTGTTTTTT; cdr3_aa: CASSQDRAGFGELFF
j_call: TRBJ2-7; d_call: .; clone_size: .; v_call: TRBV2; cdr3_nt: TGTGCCAGCAGTGAAGCGCTAGCAGCCAACCTACTGGAGCAGTACTTC; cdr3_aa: CASSEALAANLLEQYF
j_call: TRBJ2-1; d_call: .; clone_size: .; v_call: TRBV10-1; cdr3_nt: TGCGCCAGCAGTGAGGGCAGGGGAAATGAGCAGTTCTTC; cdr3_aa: CASSEGRGNEQFF
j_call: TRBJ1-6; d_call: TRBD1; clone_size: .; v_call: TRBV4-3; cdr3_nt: TGCGCCAGCAGCCAGGGCCCCGGGACAGAAAATTCACCCCTCCACTTT; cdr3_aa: CASSQGPGTENSPLHF
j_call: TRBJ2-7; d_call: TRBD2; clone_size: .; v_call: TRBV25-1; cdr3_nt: TGTGCCAGCAGTGGGACCTCTGGGACTAGCGCCTACGAGCAGTACTTC; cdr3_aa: CASSGTSGTSAYEQYF
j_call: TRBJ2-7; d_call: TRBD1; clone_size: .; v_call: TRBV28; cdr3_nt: TGTGCCAGCAGTACCGGGACAGCCTCCTACGAGCAGTACTTC; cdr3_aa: CASSTGTASYEQYF
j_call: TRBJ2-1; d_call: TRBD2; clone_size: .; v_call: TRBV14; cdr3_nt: TGTGCCAGCAGCCAATTCCCTGCCCTAGCGGATGAGCAGTTCTTC; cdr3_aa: CASSQFPALADEQFF
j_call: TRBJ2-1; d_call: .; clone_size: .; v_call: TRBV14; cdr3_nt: TGTGCCAGCAGCCAAGGCGTAGCCTACAATGAGCAGTTCTTC; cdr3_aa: CASSQGVAYNEQFF
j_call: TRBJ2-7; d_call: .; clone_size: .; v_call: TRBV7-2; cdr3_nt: TGTGCCACCACCGCAGGGTACGAGCAGTACTTC; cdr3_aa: CATTAGYEQYF
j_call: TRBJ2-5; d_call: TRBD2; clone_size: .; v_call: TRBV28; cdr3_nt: TGTGCCAGCAGTTCAAAGCGGGAGGTGGAGACCCAGTACTTC; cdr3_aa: CASSSKREVETQYF
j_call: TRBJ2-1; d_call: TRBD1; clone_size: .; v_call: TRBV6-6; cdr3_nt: TGTGCCAGCAGCCGAGACAGGGAGAAGCAGTTCTTC; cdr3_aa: CASSRDREKQFF
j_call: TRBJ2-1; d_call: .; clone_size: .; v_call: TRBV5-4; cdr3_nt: TGTGCCAGCAGCGAAGAACAGGGACCCTACAATGAGCAGTTCTTC; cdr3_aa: CASSEEQGPYNEQFF
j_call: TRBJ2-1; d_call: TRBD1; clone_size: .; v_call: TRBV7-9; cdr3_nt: TGTGCCAGCAGCTTAGGCCTGGGACAGGGGGTCCCTGAGCAGTTCTTC; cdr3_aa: CASSLGLGQGVPEQFF